These 4 T cell receptor beta chains originate from one sample sequenced in a study of blood T cell repertoires in COVID-19. The table came from immunoSEQ multiplex PCR; TCRdb's copy has only in-frame clones and leaves some out. The sample has 200,000 to 300,000 clones; 80% to 95% are singletons. The sequencing input was peripheral blood. Receptors were obtained from a man under 40 with COVID-19, enrolled during active disease.

This chain links TRBV4-1 with TRBJ2-7; 13 nucleotides line up with TRBD2. Germline lookup yields CDR1 MGHRA and CDR2 YSYEKL. CDR3 length: 14 amino acids. The trim removed 6 bases at V and 7 bases at J, leaving 6 bases unmatched. CDR3 nucleotide sequence: TGCGCCAGCAGTCAGACTAGCGGGGGGAATGAGCAGTACTTC. Its protein product is CASSQTSGGNEQYF.

The chain recombines TRBV12-3 or TRBV12-4 with TRBJ1-5; D is unclear. The ends were cut back, 3 bases at V and 8 bases at J, with 11 bases in the middle. The CDR3 totals 13 residues. For the CDR3, the DNA is TGTGCCAGCAGTTTTGACGGGATCAAGCCCCAGCATTTT. Translated: CASSFDGIKPQHF.

V is TRBV9 and J is TRBJ1-5; 9 bases agree with TRBD1. The J segment lost 4 bases and the V segment lost 3 bases, leaving 5 bases of the junction unmatched. The CDR3 sequence is 15 residues long. Germline values: CDR1 SGDLS, CDR2 YYNGEE. CDR3 region: CASSAGTGLNQPQHF. In nucleotides, the CDR3 is TGTGCCAGCAGCGCCGGGACAGGGCTAAATCAGCCCCAGCATTTT.

This chain links TRBV18 with TRBJ2-7; TRBD1 is a possible D gene (6 bases). V lost 6 bases to trimming and J lost 0 bases, with 12 bases between them. CDR1 is KGHSH, CDR2 LQKENI, per germline. The CDR3 covers 14 residues. Here the CDR3 reads CASSRKDSSYEQYF. In nucleotides, the CDR3 is TGTGCCAGCTCCCGAAAGGACAGCTCCTACGAGCAGTACTTC.